The 10 T cell receptor beta chains below all came from one sample that was sequenced in a study of tumor and adjacent non-tumor tissue in lung cancer. No cell sorting was done before RNA was extracted from the tissue. Three rounds of nested PCR, following a modified ARM-PCR protocol, produced the TCRbeta library. TCRdb processed the multiplex PCR reads anew with MiXCR; each CDR3 protein has one entry. The repertoire holds about 110,000 distinct CDR3 sequences, with over 75% as singletons. The sample consisted of lung tumor tissue. These receptors originate from a man between 65 and 80 years old with non-small cell lung cancer.

In its sample, this clonotype was seen once. This chain connects TRBV4-1 to TRBJ1-5; D is unresolved. This CDR3 spans 15 amino acids. The germline CDR1 and CDR2 sequences are MGHRA and YSYEKL. Trimming stripped 1 base from V and 5 bases from J, with 12 bases between. CDR3 amino acids: CASSQGSRGDQPQHF. In DNA form, the CDR3 reads TGCGCCAGCAGCCAAGGATCCCGTGGCGATCAGCCCCAGCATTTT.

Concerning this clonotype itself: A much bigger clone sits one base away, suggesting this may be a read error. This chain links TRBV20-1 with TRBJ2-5; TRBD2 might be the D (5 bases). In germline, CDR1 is DFQATT, CDR2 SNEGSKA (reference sequence). Trimming took off 4 bases at V and 8 bases at J, with 11 bases between the two ends. CDR3 length: 11 residues. The CDR3 DNA is TGCAGTGCTACCCCACGGGATACCCAGTACTTC. Translation: CSATPRDTQYF.

About this clonotype itself: One end of the junction varies from germline; a read error may be responsible. This rearrangement joins TRBV6-5 to TRBJ1-6; D uncertain. The CDR3 extends over 15 amino acids. Germline CDR1 MNHEY, CDR2 SVGAGI. CDR3 bases: TGTGTCAGCACTTACGGGAACTTAGGTCATTCTCCCCTCCACTTT. It encodes CVSTYGNLGHSPLHF.

As to this clonotype: An end of the junction differs from the germline gene, which may be a read error. The chain has TRBV5-6 and TRBJ2-7, with 12 bases lining up with TRBD2. This CDR3 has 18 amino acids. Germline assignment: CDR1 SGHDT and CDR2 YYEEEE. The CDR3 is CTSTPTLAGGPGKYEQYF. The CDR3 DNA reads as TGTACCAGCACCCCGACACTAGCGGGAGGCCCGGGTAAGTACGAGCAGTACTTC.

About this clonotype: One junction end disagrees with the germline gene, perhaps due to a read error. The chain combines TRBV4-2 with TRBJ2-7; the D gene is possibly TRBD1 (5 bases). The CDR3 is made up of 14 amino acids. Per the germline V gene, CDR1 is LGHNA and CDR2 is YNFKEQ. CDR3 protein: CASSQGHGLYEEYF. The CDR3 coding sequence is TGTGCCAGCAGTCAAGGACATGGTCTCTACGAGGAGTACTTC.

This clonotype was seen many times. This sequence joins TRBV28 and TRBJ2-1; perhaps TRBD1 as D (5 bases). Germline values: CDR1 MDHEN, CDR2 SYDVKM. The CDR3 has 13 residues. V was pared by 3 bases and J by 8 bases, with 11 bases between. This chain's CDR3 is CASSFPGHHEQFF. In nucleotides, the CDR3 is TGTGCCAGCAGTTTCCCAGGGCACCATGAGCAGTTCTTC. The full variable domain, in which reference TRBV28 and TRBJ2-1 provide the parts outside the CDR3, is DVKVTQSSRYLVKRTGEKVFLECVQDMDHENMFWYRQDPGLGLRLIYFSYDVKMKEKGDIPEGYSVSREKKERFSLILESASTNQTSMYLCASSFPGHHEQFFGPGTRLTVL.

In this sample, this clonotype turned up once. The J gene is TRBJ2-7, the V gene TRBV29-1, with 7 positions matching TRBD2. Germline V gives CDR1 SQVTM, CDR2 ANQGSEA. The V gene end was trimmed by 8 bases and the J gene end by 2 bases; junction bases not matched to a gene: 12. This CDR3 spans 14 amino acids. CDR3 nucleotides: TGCAGCATTGGAAGAGCGGGACCGACCTACGAGCAGTACTTC. It specifies CSIGRAGPTYEQYF.

The genes are TRBV27 and TRBJ1-2; D not certain. This CDR3 has 15 residues. The germline CDR1 and CDR2 sequences are MNHEY and SMNVEV (reference sequence). Deletions cut 3 bases from V and 4 bases from J, with 15 bases between. This chain's CDR3 is CASSFFDEFPYGYTF. In DNA form, the CDR3 reads TGTGCCAGCAGTTTTTTCGATGAGTTCCCCTATGGCTACACCTTC.

The chain carries TRBV11-2 and TRBJ2-1; possibly TRBD2 for D (5 bases). CDR3 size: 13 residues. Per germline, CDR1 SGHAT and CDR2 FQNNGV. The V and J ends lost 6 bases and 9 bases respectively, with 15 bases between them. The CDR3 protein is CASRTFERVEQFF. For the CDR3, the DNA is TGTGCCAGCAGAACATTCGAGAGGGTTGAGCAGTTCTTC.

About this clonotype itself: A single base separates this from a much larger clone, so it may be a read error. This rearrangement joins TRBV5-1 to TRBJ2-2, with a possible D match to TRBD2 (5 bases). The CDR3 length is 15 residues. With 0 bases removed from V and 3 bases from J, the gap between germline ends came to 9 bases. The germline gives CDR1 SGHRS, CDR2 YFSETQ. CDR3 sequence reads: CASSLGGSDTGELFF. In DNA, the CDR3 is TGCGCCAGCAGCTTGGGTGGGAGCGACACCGGGGAGCTGTTTTTT.